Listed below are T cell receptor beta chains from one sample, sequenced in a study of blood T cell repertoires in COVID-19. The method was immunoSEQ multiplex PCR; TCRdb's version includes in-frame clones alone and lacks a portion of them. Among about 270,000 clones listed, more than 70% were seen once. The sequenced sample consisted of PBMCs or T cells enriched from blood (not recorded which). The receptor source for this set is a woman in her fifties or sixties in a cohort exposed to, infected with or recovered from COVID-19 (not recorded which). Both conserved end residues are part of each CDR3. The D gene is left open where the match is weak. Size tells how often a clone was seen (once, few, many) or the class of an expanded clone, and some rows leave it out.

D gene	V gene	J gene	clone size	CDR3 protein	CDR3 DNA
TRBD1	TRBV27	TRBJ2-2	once	CASSLGTGAGELFF	TGTGCCAGCAGTTTAGGGACAGGGGCCGGGGAGCTGTTTTTT
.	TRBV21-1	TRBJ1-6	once	CASSKVGTGRGRNSPLHF	TGTGCCAGCAGCAAAGTAGGGACAGGCCGAGGGAGGAATTCACCCCTCCACTTT
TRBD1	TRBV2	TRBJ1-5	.	CASKGQIISNQPQHF	TGTGCCAGCAAGGGACAGATCATTAGCAATCAGCCCCAGCATTTT
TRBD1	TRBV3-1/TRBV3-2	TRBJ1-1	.	CASNRGLQGARAFF	TGTGCCAGCAACCGGGGATTGCAGGGGGCTCGGGCTTTCTTT
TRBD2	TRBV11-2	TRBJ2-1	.	CASSLKLAGQVGEQFF	TGTGCCAGCAGCTTAAAACTAGCGGGACAAGTGGGCGAGCAGTTCTTC
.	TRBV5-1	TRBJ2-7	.	CASSLFAGYEQYF	TGCGCCAGCAGCTTGTTTGCCGGGTACGAGCAGTACTTC
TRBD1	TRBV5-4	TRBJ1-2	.	CASSQPTGGSSGYTF	TGTGCCAGCAGCCAACCGACAGGGGGCAGTAGTGGCTACACCTTC
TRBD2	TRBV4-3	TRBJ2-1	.	CASSQTRLAGNEQFF	TGCGCCAGCAGCCAAACCAGACTAGCGGGCAATGAGCAGTTCTTC
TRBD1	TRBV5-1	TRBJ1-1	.	CASGDRGRGTEAFF	TGCGCCAGCGGGGACAGGGGGCGCGGGACTGAAGCTTTCTTT
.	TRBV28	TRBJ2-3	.	CASSPGLGRTQYF	TGTGCCAGCAGTCCGGGACTCGGGCGGACGCAGTATTTT
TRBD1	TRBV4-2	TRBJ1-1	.	CASSLSGTGLNTEAFF	TGTGCCAGCAGCTTATCCGGGACAGGTTTGAACACTGAAGCTTTCTTT
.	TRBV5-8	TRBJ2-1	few	CASSLHGGPRLEQFF	TGTGCCAGCAGCTTGCACGGGGGTCCCCGACTCGAGCAGTTCTTC
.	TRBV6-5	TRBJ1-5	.	CASRTGNSNQPQHF	TGTGCCAGCAGAACAGGGAACAGCAATCAGCCCCAGCATTTT
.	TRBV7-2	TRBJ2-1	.	CASSQGSGYNEQFF	TGTGCCAGCAGCCAAGGCTCGGGATACAATGAGCAGTTCTTC
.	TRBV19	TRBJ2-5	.	CASSTMGRLDGETQYF	TGTGCCAGTAGTACCATGGGGAGACTAGACGGAGAGACCCAGTACTTC
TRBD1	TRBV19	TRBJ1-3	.	CASTHRTGSSGNTIYF	TGTGCCAGTACTCATAGGACAGGGAGCTCTGGAAACACCATATATTTT
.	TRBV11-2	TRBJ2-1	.	CASSLGRGNHEQFF	TGTGCCAGCAGCTTAGGCCGGGGGAACCATGAGCAGTTCTTC
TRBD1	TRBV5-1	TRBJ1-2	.	CASSPRTGGSYGYTF	TGCGCCAGCAGCCCAAGGACAGGGGGATCCTATGGCTACACCTTC
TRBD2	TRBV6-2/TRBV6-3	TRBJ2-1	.	CASSTRNSGRASLF	TGTGCCAGCAGTACCCGGAATAGCGGGAGGGCATCGCTCTTC
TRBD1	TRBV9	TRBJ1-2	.	CASSEAPRQGNGYTF	TGTGCCAGCAGCGAGGCCCCCAGACAGGGAAATGGCTACACCTTC
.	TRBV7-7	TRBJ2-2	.	CASSSTGTTNTGELFF	TGTGCTAGCAGCTCAACCGGGACAACGAACACCGGGGAGCTGTTTTTT
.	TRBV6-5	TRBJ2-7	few	CASSSGRGAHNEQYF	TGTGCCAGCAGTTCCGGTCGGGGGGCGCATAACGAGCAGTACTTC
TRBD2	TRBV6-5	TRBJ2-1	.	CASSFGLAGGNEQFF	TGTGCCAGCAGTTTCGGACTAGCGGGAGGCAATGAGCAGTTCTTC
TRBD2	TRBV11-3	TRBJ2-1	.	CASSLLGREVIYNEQFF	TGTGCCAGCAGCTTACTCGGTCGGGAGGTCATCTACAATGAGCAGTTCTTC